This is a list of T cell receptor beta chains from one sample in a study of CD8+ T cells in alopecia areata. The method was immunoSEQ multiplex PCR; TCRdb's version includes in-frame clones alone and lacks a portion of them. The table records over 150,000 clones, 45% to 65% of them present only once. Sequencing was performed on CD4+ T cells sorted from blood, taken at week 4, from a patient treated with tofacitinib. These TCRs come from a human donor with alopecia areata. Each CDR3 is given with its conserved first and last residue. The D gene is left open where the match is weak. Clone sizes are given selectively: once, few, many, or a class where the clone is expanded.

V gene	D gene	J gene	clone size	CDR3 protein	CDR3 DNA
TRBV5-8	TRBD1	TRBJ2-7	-	CASSSGTGGYEQYF	TGTGCCAGCAGCTCCGGGACAGGGGGCTACGAGCAGTACTTC
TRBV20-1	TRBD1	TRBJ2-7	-	CSAGTEYEQYF	TGCAGTGCTGGGACAGAGTACGAGCAGTACTTC
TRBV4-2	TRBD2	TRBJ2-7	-	CASSQDSGRRYEQYF	TGTGCCAGCAGCCAAGATAGCGGGAGGAGGTACGAGCAGTACTTC
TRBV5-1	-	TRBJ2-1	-	CASSLIVGSLLNEQFF	TGCGCCAGCAGCTTAATAGTTGGCAGTTTGTTAAATGAGCAGTTCTTC
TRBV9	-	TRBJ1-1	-	CASSPEGGTEAFF	TGTGCCAGCAGCCCTGAGGGAGGGACTGAAGCTTTCTTT
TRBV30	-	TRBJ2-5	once	CAWSWGKETQYF	TGTGCCTGGAGTTGGGGGAAGGAGACCCAGTACTTC
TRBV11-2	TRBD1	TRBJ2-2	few	CASSPHGQVTGELFF	TGTGCCAGCAGCCCCCACGGACAGGTCACCGGGGAGCTGTTTTTT
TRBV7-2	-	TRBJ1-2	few	CASSFRPGDGYTF	TGTGCCAGCAGCTTTAGACCGGGGGATGGCTACACCTTC
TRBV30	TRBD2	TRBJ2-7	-	CAWRARGTSVTYEQYF	TGTGCCTGGAGAGCACGAGGGACTAGCGTAACCTACGAGCAGTACTTC
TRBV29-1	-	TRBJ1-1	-	CSVGSTQLQAFF	TGCAGCGTTGGGTCGACACAGCTCCAAGCTTTCTTT
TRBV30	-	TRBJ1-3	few	CAWSRTNSGNTIYF	TGTGCCTGGAGCAGGACAAACTCTGGAAACACCATATATTTT
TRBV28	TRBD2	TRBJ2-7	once	CASSASGRTYEQYF	TGTGCCAGCAGTGCCAGCGGGAGAACCTACGAGCAGTACTTC
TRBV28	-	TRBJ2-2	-	CASSFGLAANTGELFF	TGTGCCAGCAGTTTCGGCCTAGCTGCGAACACCGGGGAGCTGTTTTTT
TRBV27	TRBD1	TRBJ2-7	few	CASSLGTGRDEQYF	TGTGCCAGCAGTCTTGGGACAGGGAGAGACGAGCAGTACTTC